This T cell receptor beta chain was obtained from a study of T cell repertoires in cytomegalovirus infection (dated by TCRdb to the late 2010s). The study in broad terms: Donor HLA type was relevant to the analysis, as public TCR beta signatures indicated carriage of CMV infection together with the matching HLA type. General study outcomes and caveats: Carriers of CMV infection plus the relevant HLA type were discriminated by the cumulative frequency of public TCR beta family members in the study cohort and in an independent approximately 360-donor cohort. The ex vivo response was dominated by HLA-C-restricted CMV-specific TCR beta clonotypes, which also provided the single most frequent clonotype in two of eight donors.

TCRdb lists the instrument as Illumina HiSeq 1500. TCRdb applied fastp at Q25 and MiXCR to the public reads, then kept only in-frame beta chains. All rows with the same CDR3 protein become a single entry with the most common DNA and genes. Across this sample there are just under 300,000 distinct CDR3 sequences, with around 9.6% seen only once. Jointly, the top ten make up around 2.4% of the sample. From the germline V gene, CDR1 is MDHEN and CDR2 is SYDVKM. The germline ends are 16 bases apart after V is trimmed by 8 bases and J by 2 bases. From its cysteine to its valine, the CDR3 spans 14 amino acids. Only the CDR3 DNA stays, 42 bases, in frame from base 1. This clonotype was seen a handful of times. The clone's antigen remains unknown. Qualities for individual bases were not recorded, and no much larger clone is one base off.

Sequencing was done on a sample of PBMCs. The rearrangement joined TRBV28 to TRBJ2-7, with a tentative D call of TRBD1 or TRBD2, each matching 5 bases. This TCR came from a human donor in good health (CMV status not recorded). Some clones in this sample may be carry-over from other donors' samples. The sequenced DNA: TGTGCCAGCTCGCGTGGGACGGGCCCCTACGAGCAGTACGTC. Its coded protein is CASSRGTGPYEQYV.